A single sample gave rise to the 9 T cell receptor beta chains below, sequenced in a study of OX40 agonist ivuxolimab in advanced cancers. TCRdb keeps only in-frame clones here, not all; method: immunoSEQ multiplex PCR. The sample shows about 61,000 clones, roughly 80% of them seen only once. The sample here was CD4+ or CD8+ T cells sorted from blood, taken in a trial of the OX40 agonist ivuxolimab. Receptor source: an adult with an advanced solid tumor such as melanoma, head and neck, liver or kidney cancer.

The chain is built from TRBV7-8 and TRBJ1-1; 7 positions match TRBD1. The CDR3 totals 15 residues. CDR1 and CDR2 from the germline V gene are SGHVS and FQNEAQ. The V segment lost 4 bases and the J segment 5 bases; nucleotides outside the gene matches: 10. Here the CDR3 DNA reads TGTGCCAGCAGCTCTCCATTGACAGGGAGAACTGAAGCTTTCTTT. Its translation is CASSSPLTGRTEAFF. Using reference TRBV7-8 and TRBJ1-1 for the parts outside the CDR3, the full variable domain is GAGVSQSPRYKVAKRGQDVALRCDPISGHVSLFWYQQALGQGPEFLTYFQNEAQLDKSGLPSDRFFAERPEGSVSTLKIQRTQQEDSAVYLCASSSPLTGRTEAFFGQGTRLTVV.

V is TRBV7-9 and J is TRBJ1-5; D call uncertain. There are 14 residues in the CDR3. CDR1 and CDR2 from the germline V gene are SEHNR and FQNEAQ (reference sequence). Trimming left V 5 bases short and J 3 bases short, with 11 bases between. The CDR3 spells CASSGRAPNQPQHF. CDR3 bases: TGTGCCAGCAGCGGCAGAGCCCCCAATCAGCCCCAGCATTTT.

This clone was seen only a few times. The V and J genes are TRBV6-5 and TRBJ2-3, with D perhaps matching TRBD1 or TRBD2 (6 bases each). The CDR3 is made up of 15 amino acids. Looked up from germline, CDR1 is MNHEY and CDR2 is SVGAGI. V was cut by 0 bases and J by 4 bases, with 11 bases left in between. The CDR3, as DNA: TGTGCCAGCAGTTACTCTCCGGGGGCCGCAGATACGCAGTATTTT. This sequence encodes CASSYSPGAADTQYF.

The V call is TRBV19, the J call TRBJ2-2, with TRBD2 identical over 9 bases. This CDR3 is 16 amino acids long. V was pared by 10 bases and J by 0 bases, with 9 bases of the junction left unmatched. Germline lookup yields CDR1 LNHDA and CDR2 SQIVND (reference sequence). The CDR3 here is CATNPLAGSNTGELFF. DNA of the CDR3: TGTGCCACCAACCCTCTAGCGGGGTCGAACACCGGGGAGCTGTTTTTT. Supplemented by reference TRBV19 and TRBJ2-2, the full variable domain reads DGGITQSPKYLFRKEGQNVTLSCEQNLNHDAMYWYRQDPGQGLRLIYYSQIVNDFQKGDIAEGYSVSREKKESFPLTVTSAQKNPTAFYLCATNPLAGSNTGELFFGEGSRLTVL.

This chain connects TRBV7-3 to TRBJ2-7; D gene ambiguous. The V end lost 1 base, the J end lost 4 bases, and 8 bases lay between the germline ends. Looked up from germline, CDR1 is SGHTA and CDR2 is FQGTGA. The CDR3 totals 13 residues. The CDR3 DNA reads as TGTGCCAGCAGCTTAAATTTTGGGTACGAGCAGTACTTC. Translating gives CASSLNFGYEQYF.

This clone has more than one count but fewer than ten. The CDR3 DNA reads as TGTGCCAGCACCGAAGGGGGGCCGAGCTACACCTTC. Protein sequence: CASTEGGPSYTF. V is TRBV2 and J is TRBJ1-2, with D maybe TRBD1 (6 bases). With 7 bases removed from V and 9 bases from J, the gap between germline ends came to 15 bases. The CDR3 runs to 12 residues. Germline loops: CDR1 SNHLY, CDR2 FYNNEI.

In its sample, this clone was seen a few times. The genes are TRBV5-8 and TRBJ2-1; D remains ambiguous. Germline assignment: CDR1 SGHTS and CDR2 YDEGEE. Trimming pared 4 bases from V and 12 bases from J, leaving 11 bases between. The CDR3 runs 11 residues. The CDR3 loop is CASSRQTGQFF. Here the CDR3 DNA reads TGTGCCAGCAGCCGTCAGACTGGGCAGTTCTTC.

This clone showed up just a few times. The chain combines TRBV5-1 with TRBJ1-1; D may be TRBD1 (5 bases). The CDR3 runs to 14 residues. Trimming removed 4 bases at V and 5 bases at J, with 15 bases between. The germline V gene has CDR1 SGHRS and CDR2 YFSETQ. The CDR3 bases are TGCGCCAGCAGCAGGCGGGGGGAGGGGACTGAAGCTTTCTTT. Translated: CASSRRGEGTEAFF. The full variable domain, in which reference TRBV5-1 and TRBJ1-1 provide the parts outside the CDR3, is KAGVTQTPRYLIKTRGQQVTLSCSPISGHRSVSWYQQTPGQGLQFLFEYFSETQRNKGNFPGRFSGRQFSNSRSEMNVSTLELGDSALYLCASSRRGEGTEAFFGQGTRLTVV.

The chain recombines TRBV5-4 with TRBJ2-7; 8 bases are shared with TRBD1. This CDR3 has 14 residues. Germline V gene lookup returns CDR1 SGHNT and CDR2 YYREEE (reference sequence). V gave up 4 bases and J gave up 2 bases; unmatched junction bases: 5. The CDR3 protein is CASSHPGQAYEQYF. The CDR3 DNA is TGTGCCAGCAGCCACCCGGGACAGGCCTACGAGCAGTACTTC.